The present TCR beta chain was sequenced within a study of blood T cell repertoires in COVID-19. In the original processing: Estimation of nucleated cell counts relied on the amplification of reference gene primers. The repertoire was sequenced with immunoSEQ multiplex PCR; TCRdb's copy has only in-frame clones and lacks some. V, J and clone size reflect that table, while D and trimming were determined from the DNA. The table records 18,000 or so clones, 81% of them present only once. The V gene end was trimmed by 0 bases and the J gene end by 4 bases; junction bases not matched to a gene: 7. The germline gives CDR1 SGHKS, CDR2 YYEKEE (reference sequence). The CDR3 consists of 16 residues.

Sequenced material: peripheral blood. The chain combines TRBV5-5 with TRBJ2-1; 7 bases map to TRBD1. This TCR was sampled from a man aged 35 to 55 with active or convalescent COVID-19. In nucleotides, the CDR3 is TGTGCCAGCAGCTTGGGTGGACAGGTCGAATACAATGAGCAGTTCTTC. Protein product: CASSLGGQVEYNEQFF.